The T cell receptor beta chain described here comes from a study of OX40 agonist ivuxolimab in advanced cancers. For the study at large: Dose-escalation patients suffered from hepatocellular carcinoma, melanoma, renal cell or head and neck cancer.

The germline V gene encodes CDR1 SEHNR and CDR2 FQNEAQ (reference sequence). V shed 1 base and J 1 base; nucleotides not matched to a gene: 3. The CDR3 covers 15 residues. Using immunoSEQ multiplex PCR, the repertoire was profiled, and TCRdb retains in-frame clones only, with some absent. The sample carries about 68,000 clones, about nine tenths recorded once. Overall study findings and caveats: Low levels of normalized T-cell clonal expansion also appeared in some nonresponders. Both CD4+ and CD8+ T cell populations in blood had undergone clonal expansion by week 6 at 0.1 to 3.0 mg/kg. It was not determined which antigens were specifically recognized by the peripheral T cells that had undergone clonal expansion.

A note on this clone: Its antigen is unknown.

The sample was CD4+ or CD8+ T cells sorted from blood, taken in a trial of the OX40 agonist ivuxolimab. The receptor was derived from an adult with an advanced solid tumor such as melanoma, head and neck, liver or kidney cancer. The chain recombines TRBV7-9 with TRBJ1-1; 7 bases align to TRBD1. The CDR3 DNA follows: TGTGCCAGCAGCTTAGTCGCAGGGGGGAACACTGAAGCTTTCTTT. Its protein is CASSLVAGGNTEAFF.